These 11 T cell receptor beta chains were all obtained from the same sample, sequenced in a study of blood T cell repertoires in COVID-19. Libraries were prepared by immunoSEQ multiplex PCR; TCRdb keeps only in-frame clonotypes and omits some of them. The sample yields under 200,000 clones, about nine tenths seen once. The material sequenced was peripheral blood. These receptor sequences come from a man between 45 and 60 years old with acute or convalescent COVID-19.

V usage is TRBV3-1 (or the pseudogene TRBV3-2) and J usage is TRBJ1-2; no firm D call. V dropped 2 bases and J dropped 0 bases, with 7 bases sitting between them. The germline CDR1 and CDR2 sequences are LGHDT and YNNKEL (reference sequence). This CDR3 is 14 amino acids long. The CDR3 loop is CASSQRSANYGYTF. The CDR3 DNA reads as TGTGCCAGCAGCCAAAGATCGGCTAACTATGGCTACACCTTC.

The gene calls are TRBV7-6 and TRBJ2-5; 16 positions agree with TRBD2. CDR1 is SGHVS, CDR2 FNYEAQ, per germline. Trimming at V came to 6 bases and at J to 5 bases, leaving 9 bases not matched to a gene. The CDR3 contains 17 residues. CDR3 sequence (DNA): TGTGCCAGCAGTTCGGGACTAGCGGGGGGGATTGGGGAGACCCAGTACTTC. Translating it yields CASSSGLAGGIGETQYF. The full variable domain, completed using reference TRBV7-6 and TRBJ2-5, is GAGVSQSPRYKVTKRGQDVALRCDPISGHVSLYWYRQALGQGPEFLTYFNYEAQQDKSGLPNDRFSAERPEGSISTLTIQRTEQRDSAMYRCASSSGLAGGIGETQYFGPGTRLLVL.

The V gene is TRBV5-1, the J gene TRBJ1-4, with 9 bases aligning to TRBD1. Germline V CDR1 and CDR2: SGHRS, YFSETQ. This CDR3 has 15 amino acids. With 5 bases clipped from V and 4 bases from J, the junction kept 6 bases outside the gene matches. The CDR3 reads CASSRTGDYNEKLFF. CDR3 nucleotides: TGCGCCAGCAGTCGGACAGGGGACTATAATGAAAAACTGTTTTTT.

The chain couples TRBV6-5 to TRBJ2-7; TRBD1 matches at 9 bases. There are 14 residues in the CDR3. Unmatched junction bases numbered 3, after V lost 4 bases and J lost 2 bases. Germline CDR1 reads MNHEY; CDR2 reads SVGAGI. CDR3 in DNA: TGTGCCAGCAGTTTCGGACAGGGGACCTACGAGCAGTACTTC. This encodes CASSFGQGTYEQYF.

The V call is TRBV6-5, the J call TRBJ1-1; D is unclear. CDR3 length equals 14 residues. Germline V CDR1 and CDR2: MNHEY, SVGAGI. Deletions cut 6 bases from V and 1 base from J, with 12 bases between. CDR3 in DNA: TGTGCCAGCAGGCCCCGGGAGCGGAACACTGAAGCTTTCTTT. Translation gives CASRPRERNTEAFF.

In its sample, this clone was seen once. This chain joins TRBV12-3 or TRBV12-4 and TRBJ2-1; D uncertain. The CDR3 covers 11 residues. Trimming removed 5 bases from V and 12 bases from J, with 11 bases in between. CDR3 bases: TGTGCCAGCAGTCTTCTGAGTGGGCAGTTCTTC. As protein: CASSLLSGQFF.

The chain recombines TRBV7-6 with TRBJ2-2; 9 bases fit TRBD1. Germline trimming cut 4 bases from V and 5 bases from J; bases unmatched to any gene: 5. The CDR3 has 15 residues. CDR1 and CDR2 (germline): SGHVS, FNYEAQ. CDR3 sequence (DNA): TGTGCCAGCAGCTCACAGGGGGCGTTAACCGGGGAGCTGTTTTTT. Translation: CASSSQGALTGELFF. The full variable domain, with the rest looked up from reference TRBV7-6 and TRBJ2-2, is GAGVSQSPRYKVTKRGQDVALRCDPISGHVSLYWYRQALGQGPEFLTYFNYEAQQDKSGLPNDRFSAERPEGSISTLTIQRTEQRDSAMYRCASSSQGALTGELFFGEGSRLTVL.

The CDR3 sequence: CASNKYTGGAKTF. DNA for the CDR3: TGTGCCAGCAATAAATACACAGGGGGCGCGAAGACCTTC. J is TRBJ1-2 and V is TRBV6-5; 9 nucleotides line up with TRBD1. CDR1 and CDR2 from the germline V gene are MNHEY and SVGAGI. J was trimmed by 14 bases and V by 7 bases; bases with no gene match: 14. The CDR3 contains 13 residues.

This sequence joins TRBV20-1 and TRBJ2-1, with D possibly TRBD2 on 6 matching bases. The length of the CDR3 is 13 residues. V was trimmed by 3 bases and J by 8 bases, leaving 14 bases between them. Germline-derived CDR1 and CDR2 are DFQATT and SNEGSKA (reference sequence). The CDR3: CSASLRLVDEQFF. The CDR3 coding sequence is TGCAGTGCTAGTCTACGACTAGTAGATGAGCAGTTCTTC.

The chain recombines TRBV7-8 with TRBJ2-6, with D possibly being TRBD1 (5 bases). CDR1 is SGHVS, CDR2 FQNEAQ, per germline. There are 15 residues in the CDR3. V was shortened by 2 bases and J by 2 bases, with 7 bases between the two germline ends. Written as DNA, the CDR3 is TGTGCCAGCAGCTTAAGGGGAACTGGGGCCAACGTCCTGACTTTC. Translation: CASSLRGTGANVLTF.

This clone has only one observation. CDR3 DNA sequence: TGTGCCACCAGCAGAAAAAGGGAGGGGAGGACGACGGATACGCAGTATTTT. Amino acids: CATSRKREGRTTDTQYF. The chain carries TRBV15 and TRBJ2-3, with 7 nucleotides matching TRBD2. CDR1 LNHNV and CDR2 YYDKDF come from the germline V gene (reference sequence). The CDR3 totals 17 residues. V was clipped by 2 bases and J by 6 bases; unmatched bases: 14.